Shown below are 21 T cell receptor beta chains from a single sample sequenced in a study of cytomegalovirus exposure and HLA in healthy donors. In the PCR, 60 Vbeta and 13 Jbeta primers were used. Clones were read by immunoSEQ multiplex PCR, and TCRdb kept only the in-frame ones, dropping some. The sample has approximately 160,000 clones, less than 85% seen once. Sequenced: PBMCs. The receptors stem from a man aged 18 to 35 in good health and CMV-seronegative.

V and J are TRBV5-1 and TRBJ1-5; perhaps TRBD1 as D (6 bases). This CDR3 is 15 amino acids long. V was shortened by 2 bases and J by 3 bases, with 12 bases between the two germline ends. The germline V gene encodes CDR1 SGHRS and CDR2 YFSETQ. The CDR3 DNA reads as TGCGCCAGCAGCTTTGCGGGGGCGGTCAATCAGCCCCAGCATTTT. This encodes CASSFAGAVNQPQHF. Combining the CDR3 with reference TRBV5-1 and TRBJ1-5 gives the whole variable domain KAGVTQTPRYLIKTRGQQVTLSCSPISGHRSVSWYQQTPGQGLQFLFEYFSETQRNKGNFPGRFSGRQFSNSRSEMNVSTLELGDSALYLCASSFAGAVNQPQHFGDGTRLSIL.

The chain employs TRBV28 and TRBJ1-4, with D possibly TRBD1 on 5 matching bases. V lost 5 bases, J lost 13 bases, and 26 bases lay in between. The CDR3 spans 16 residues. Germline loops: CDR1 MDHEN, CDR2 SYDVKM. CDR3 in amino acids: CASSPGGVGDGMRLFF. CDR3 in DNA: TGTGCCAGCAGTCCCGGCGGGGTGGGGGATGGGATGAGACTGTTTTTT. Full variable domain (remainder filled in from reference TRBV28 and TRBJ1-4): DVKVTQSSRYLVKRTGEKVFLECVQDMDHENMFWYRQDPGLGLRLIYFSYDVKMKEKGDIPEGYSVSREKKERFSLILESASTNQTSMYLCASSPGGVGDGMRLFFGSGTQLSVL.

V gene TRBV6-1 combines with J gene TRBJ2-7; 8 positions agree with TRBD1. The ends lost 2 bases at V and 2 bases at J; junction bases unmatched: 2. This CDR3 comprises 14 residues. Looked up from germline, CDR1 is MNHNS and CDR2 is SASEGT. In nucleotides, the CDR3 is TGTGCCAGCAGTGAACAGGGGGCGACCTACGAGCAGTACTTC. This gives the protein CASSEQGATYEQYF.

V gene TRBV5-1 combines with J gene TRBJ2-1; maybe TRBD1 (5 bases). The CDR3 spans 12 residues. Trimming removed 3 bases at V and 9 bases at J, with 10 bases between. Looked up from germline, CDR1 is SGHRS and CDR2 is YFSETQ. Here the CDR3 DNA reads TGCGCCAGCAGCTCCCAGGGTATTGAGCAGTTCTTC. Translation gives CASSSQGIEQFF.

The CDR3 reads CASSIVEGGTEAFF. The CDR3 DNA reads TGTGCCAGTAGTATTGTGGAGGGAGGGACTGAAGCTTTCTTT. The chain carries TRBV19 and TRBJ1-1, with unresolved D. Per germline, CDR1 LNHDA and CDR2 SQIVND (reference sequence). V dropped 3 bases and J dropped 5 bases, with 13 bases sitting between them. This CDR3 comprises 14 residues.

V usage is TRBV5-1 and J usage is TRBJ2-1; 9 bases line up with TRBD1. The CDR3 runs 17 residues. Per the germline V gene, CDR1 is SGHRS and CDR2 is YFSETQ. V gave up 0 bases and J gave up 7 bases; unmatched junction bases: 11. The CDR3 is CASSLVPQGALLNEQFF. The CDR3 DNA follows: TGCGCCAGCAGCTTGGTCCCACAGGGGGCGTTATTGAATGAGCAGTTCTTC.

The chain is built from TRBV28 and TRBJ1-2, with D unresolved. The CDR3 covers 12 residues. Trimming left V 1 base short and J 8 bases short, with 8 bases between. CDR1 MDHEN and CDR2 SYDVKM come from the germline V gene. CDR3 DNA: TGTGCCAGCAGTTTATCGATGGGCGGCTACACCTTC. Translated: CASSLSMGGYTF.

CDR3: CATRAGSYNEQFF. Written as DNA, the CDR3 is TGTGCCACCCGAGCGGGGTCCTACAATGAGCAGTTCTTC. The chain uses TRBV6-6 and TRBJ2-1; 7 positions agree with TRBD2. V dropped 10 bases and J dropped 1; count of bases not matched to a gene: 4. There are 13 residues in the CDR3. CDR1 and CDR2 (germline): MNHNY, SVGAGI (reference sequence).

The chain employs TRBV6-5 and TRBJ2-5; a possible D gene is TRBD2 (5 bases). CDR3 length: 14 amino acids. Germline assignment: CDR1 MNHEY and CDR2 SVGAGI. The V end lost 6 bases, the J end lost 4 bases, and 15 bases lay between the germline ends. The CDR3 nucleotides are TGTGCCAGCAGACCCCTATCACGGGGAGAGACCCAGTACTTC. It specifies CASRPLSRGETQYF.

The chain has TRBV28 and TRBJ2-5; TRBD2 matches at 9 bases. The CDR3 has 17 amino acids. V shed 9 bases and J 0 bases; nucleotides not matched to a gene: 14. The germline gives CDR1 MDHEN, CDR2 SYDVKM. CDR3 amino acids: CASLPYLAGPYQETQYF. The CDR3 DNA reads TGTGCCAGTCTGCCCTACCTAGCGGGACCGTACCAAGAGACCCAGTACTTC.

The V call is TRBV6-6, the J call TRBJ1-2; possibly TRBD1 for D (6 bases). Per germline, CDR1 MNHNY and CDR2 SVGAGI (reference sequence). CDR3 size: 13 residues. V lost 6 bases, J lost 2 bases, and 10 bases lay in between. The CDR3 loop reads CASSSTGNYGYTF. The CDR3 region has the DNA TGTGCCAGCAGCTCCACAGGGAACTATGGCTACACCTTC.

This chain uses TRBV5-1 with TRBJ2-7, with 13 nucleotides matching TRBD2. The CDR3 contains 16 residues. CDR1 and CDR2 (germline): SGHRS, YFSETQ. V was pared by 0 bases and J by 7 bases, with 7 bases of the junction left unmatched. CDR3 sequence (DNA): TGCGCCAGCAGCTTGGCCGGGACTAGCGGGAATCTGGAGCAGTACTTC. Translation: CASSLAGTSGNLEQYF.

This sequence joins TRBV7-8 and TRBJ2-5; D gene uncertain. The germline V and J ends were trimmed by 2 bases and 5 bases, with 3 bases remaining between them. The CDR3 contains 11 residues. Germline V gene lookup returns CDR1 SGHVS and CDR2 FQNEAQ. The CDR3 nucleotides are TGTGCCAGCAGCTTACTGGAGACCCAGTACTTC. Translating gives CASSLLETQYF.

The chain couples TRBV19 to TRBJ2-2; D possibly corresponds to TRBD2 (5 bases). Germline lookup yields CDR1 LNHDA and CDR2 SQIVND (reference sequence). V was clipped by 7 bases and J by 3 bases, with 15 bases between them. The CDR3 is made up of 15 amino acids. CDR3 loop: CASKLGVGDTGELFF. CDR3 nucleotides: TGTGCCAGTAAATTGGGTGTCGGGGACACCGGGGAGCTGTTTTTT. The variable domain in full, with the rest retrieved from reference TRBV19 and TRBJ2-2, is DGGITQSPKYLFRKEGQNVTLSCEQNLNHDAMYWYRQDPGQGLRLIYYSQIVNDFQKGDIAEGYSVSREKKESFPLTVTSAQKNPTAFYLCASKLGVGDTGELFFGEGSRLTVL.

This clone appeared once. The rearrangement joins TRBV6-1 to TRBJ1-5, with 7 bases fitting TRBD1. CDR1 MNHNS and CDR2 SASEGT come from the germline V gene. This CDR3 region has 15 residues. J lost 5 bases, V lost 7 bases, and 11 bases had no gene match. The DNA of the CDR3 is TGTGCCAGCAAGGGGGCCGCGGAGGGATATCAGCCCCAGCATTTT. Translating gives CASKGAAEGYQPQHF.

V and J are TRBV10-1 and TRBJ1-5, with D uncertain. With 8 bases removed from V and 3 bases from J, the gap between germline ends came to 8 bases. Germline V gene lookup returns CDR1 WNHNN and CDR2 SYGVQD (reference sequence). This CDR3 comprises 12 residues. The CDR3 is CASLRVNQPQHF. CDR3 sequence (DNA): TGCGCCAGCCTGCGGGTCAATCAGCCCCAGCATTTT.

The V and J genes are TRBV5-6 and TRBJ1-6; D is perhaps TRBD1 (6 bases). Germline CDR1 is SGHDT and CDR2 is YYEEEE. The CDR3 covers 16 residues. V lost 5 bases to trimming and J lost 0 bases, with 12 bases between them. Here the CDR3 DNA reads TGTGCCAGCAGTCGACAGGACCGCTCCTATAATTCACCCCTCCACTTT. It is translated as CASSRQDRSYNSPLHF. The complete variable domain, with remaining parts taken from reference TRBV5-6 and TRBJ1-6, reads DAGVTQSPTHLIKTRGQQVTLRCSPKSGHDTVSWYQQALGQGPQFIFQYYEEEERQRGNFPDRFSGHQFPNYSSELNVNALLLGDSALYLCASSRQDRSYNSPLHFGNGTRLTVT.

The chain links TRBV7-8 to TRBJ1-5, with 12 bases aligning to TRBD1. The CDR3 has 15 residues. The germline V gene encodes CDR1 SGHVS and CDR2 FQNEAQ. V shed 5 bases and J 6 bases; nucleotides not matched to a gene: 5. The CDR3 loop reads CASSPGTGGGQPQHF. The CDR3 DNA reads as TGTGCCAGCAGCCCGGGGACAGGGGGCGGTCAGCCCCAGCATTTT.

This sequence joins TRBV6-5 and TRBJ2-7; 7 bases are shared with TRBD1. The germline V gene has CDR1 MNHEY and CDR2 SVGAGI. The CDR3 loop spans 13 amino acids. Unmatched junction bases numbered 5, after V lost 5 bases and J lost 4 bases. CDR3 loop: CASSQTGSYEQYF. The CDR3 coding sequence is TGTGCCAGCAGTCAGACAGGGAGTTACGAGCAGTACTTC.

The chain links TRBV6-5 to TRBJ1-2; perhaps TRBD1 as D (6 bases). V was cut by 6 bases and J by 5 bases, with 19 bases left in between. The CDR3 totals 15 residues. Germline V gene data show CDR1 as MNHEY and CDR2 as SVGAGI. CDR3 amino acids: CASSPQGLGAYGYTF. As DNA, the CDR3 is TGTGCCAGCAGCCCCCAGGGTCTGGGGGCTTATGGCTACACCTTC.

V is TRBV27 and J is TRBJ1-2, with D unresolved. The V and J ends lost 3 bases and 0 bases respectively, with 5 bases between them. The CDR3 loop spans 13 amino acids. CDR1 is MNHEY, CDR2 SMNVEV, per germline (reference sequence). CDR3 protein: CASSFYSNYGYTF. CDR3 DNA sequence: TGTGCCAGCAGTTTTTATTCTAACTATGGCTACACCTTC.